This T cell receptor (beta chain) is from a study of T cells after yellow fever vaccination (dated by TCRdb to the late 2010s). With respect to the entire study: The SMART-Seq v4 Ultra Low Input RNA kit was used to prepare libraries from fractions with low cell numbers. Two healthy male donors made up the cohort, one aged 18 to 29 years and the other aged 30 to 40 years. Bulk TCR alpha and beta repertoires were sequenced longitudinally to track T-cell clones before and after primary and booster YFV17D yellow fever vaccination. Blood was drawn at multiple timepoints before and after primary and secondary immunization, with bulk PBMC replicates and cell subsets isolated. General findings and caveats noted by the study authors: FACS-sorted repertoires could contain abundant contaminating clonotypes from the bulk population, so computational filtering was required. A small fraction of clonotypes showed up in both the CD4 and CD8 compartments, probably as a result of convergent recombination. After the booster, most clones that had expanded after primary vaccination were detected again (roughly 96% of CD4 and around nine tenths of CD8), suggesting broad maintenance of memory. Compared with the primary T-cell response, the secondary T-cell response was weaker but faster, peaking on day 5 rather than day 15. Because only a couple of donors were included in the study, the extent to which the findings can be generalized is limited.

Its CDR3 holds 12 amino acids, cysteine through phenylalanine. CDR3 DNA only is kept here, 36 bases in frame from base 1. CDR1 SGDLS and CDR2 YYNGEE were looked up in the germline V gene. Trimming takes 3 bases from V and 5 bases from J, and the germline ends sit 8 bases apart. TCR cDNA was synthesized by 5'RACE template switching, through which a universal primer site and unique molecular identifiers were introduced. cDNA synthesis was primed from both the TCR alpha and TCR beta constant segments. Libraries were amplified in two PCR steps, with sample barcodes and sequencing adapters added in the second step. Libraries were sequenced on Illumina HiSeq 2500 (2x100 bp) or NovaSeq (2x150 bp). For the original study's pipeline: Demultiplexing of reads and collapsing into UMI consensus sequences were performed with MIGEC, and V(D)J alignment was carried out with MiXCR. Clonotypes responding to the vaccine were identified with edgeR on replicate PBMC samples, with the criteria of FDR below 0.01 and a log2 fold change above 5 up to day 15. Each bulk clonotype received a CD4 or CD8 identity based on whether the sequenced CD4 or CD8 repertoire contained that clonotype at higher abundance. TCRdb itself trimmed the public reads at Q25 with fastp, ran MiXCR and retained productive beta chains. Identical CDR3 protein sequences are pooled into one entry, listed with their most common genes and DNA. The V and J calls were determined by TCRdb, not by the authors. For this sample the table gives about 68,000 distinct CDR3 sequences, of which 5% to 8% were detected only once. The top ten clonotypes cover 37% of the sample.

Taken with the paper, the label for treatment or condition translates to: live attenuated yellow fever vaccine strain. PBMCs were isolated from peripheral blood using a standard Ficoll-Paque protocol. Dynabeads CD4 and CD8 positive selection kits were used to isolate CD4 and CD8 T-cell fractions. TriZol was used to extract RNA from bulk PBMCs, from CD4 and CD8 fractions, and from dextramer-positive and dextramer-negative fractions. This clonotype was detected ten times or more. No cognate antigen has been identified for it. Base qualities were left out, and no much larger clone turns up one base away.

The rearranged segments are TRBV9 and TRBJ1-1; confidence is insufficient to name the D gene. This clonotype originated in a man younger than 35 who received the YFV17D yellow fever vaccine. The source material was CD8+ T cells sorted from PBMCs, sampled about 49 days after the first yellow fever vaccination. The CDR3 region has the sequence CASSGLKTEAFF. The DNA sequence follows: TGTGCCAGCAGCGGACTAAAAACTGAAGCTTTCTTT. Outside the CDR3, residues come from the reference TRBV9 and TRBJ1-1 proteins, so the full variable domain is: DSGVTQTPKHLITATGQRVTLRCSPRSGDLSVYWYQQSLDQGLQFLIQYYNGEERAKGNILERFSAQQFPDLHSELNLSSLELGDSALYFCASSGLKTEAFFGQGTRLTVV.